The next 24 T cell receptor beta chains were all read from a single sample in a study of PD-1 blockade in classical Hodgkin lymphoma (dated by TCRdb to the early 2020s). The time point label, as the study defines it: cycle 2 day 1 (C2D1) of nivolumab. All trial patients had relapsed after autologous stem cell transplantation, with cohorts A, B and C differing in prior brentuximab vedotin exposure. Libraries were built with the immunoSEQ multiplex PCR assay. TCRdb retrieved this table from immuneACCESS and kept in-frame rearrangements only. Not all clones are present; in checked studies, unresolved V genes account for under half, and no reason is known for the remainder. The sample has 35,000 or so clones on record, roughly three quarters of them singletons. The top ten clones comprise 14% of the sample. The material sequenced was peripheral blood mononuclear cells (PBMCs), taken before the second cycle of nivolumab. The receptors here all came from a human donor with classical Hodgkin lymphoma.

The chain uses TRBV19 and TRBJ2-2; TRBD1 agrees at 8 bases. V shed 4 bases and J 7 bases; nucleotides not matched to a gene: 11. CDR1 and CDR2 from the germline V gene are LNHDA and SQIVND (reference sequence). The CDR3 extends over 16 amino acids. The DNA of the CDR3 is TGTGCCAGTAGTACCGGGACAGGAAAGCCCAGCGGGGAGCTGTTTTTT. Amino acid sequence: CASSTGTGKPSGELFF.

The chain has TRBV10-3 and TRBJ1-4; D may be TRBD1 (5 bases). CDR1 is ENHRY and CDR2 is SYGVKD in the germline V gene. The V end lost 4 bases, the J end lost 3 bases, and 9 bases lay between the germline ends. This CDR3 is 14 amino acids long. The CDR3 protein is CAISATASNEKLFF. CDR3 DNA sequence: TGTGCCATCAGTGCGACAGCCTCTAATGAAAAACTGTTTTTT.

This chain links TRBV7-9 with TRBJ2-2; TRBD1 or TRBD2 may be the D gene (5 bases each). Trimming stripped 3 bases from V and 3 bases from J, with 11 bases between. This CDR3 region has 15 residues. CDR1 is SEHNR, CDR2 FQNEAQ, per germline (reference sequence). CDR3 sequence (DNA): TGTGCCAGCAGCTTTAGCGAAGGGGACACCGGGGAGCTGTTTTTT. It encodes CASSFSEGDTGELFF.

This clone was counted once. V and J are TRBV7-9 and TRBJ2-1; TRBD1 matches at 10 bases. Germline V gene sequence: CDR1 SEHNR, CDR2 FQNEAQ (reference sequence). This CDR3 has 15 amino acids. Losses at the gene ends were 3 bases for V and 7 bases for J; bases not matched to a gene: 6. The CDR3 sequence: CASSLSWTGGNEQFF. Here the CDR3 DNA reads TGTGCCAGCAGCTTGTCCTGGACAGGGGGAAATGAGCAGTTCTTC.

This chain links TRBV21-1 with TRBJ2-2; the table's TRBD2 call for D was not verified on the DNA. TRBV21-1 is flagged as a pseudogene. This CDR3 region has 18 residues. CDR3 nucleotides: TGTGCCAGCAGCAAATGGCTAGCGGGAGGTCTTGACACCGGGGAGCTGTTTTTT. It yields the protein CASSKWLAGGLDTGELFF.

This CDR3 is CASSRAGDTEAFF. The CDR3 DNA is TGTGCCAGCAGCCGAGCAGGGGACACTGAAGCTTTCTTT. The genes are TRBV11-3 and TRBJ1-1; D is perhaps TRBD1 (6 bases). The CDR3 totals 13 residues. In germline, CDR1 is SGHNT, CDR2 YENEEA. Between the trimmed V and J ends, which lost 5 bases and 3 bases, there was a span of 10 bases.

The V and J genes are TRBV11-3 and TRBJ2-5; tentative D call: TRBD1 (6 bases). The CDR3 is 15 amino acids. Germline-derived CDR1 and CDR2 are SGHNT and YENEEA. The V end was cut by 1 base, the J end by 4 bases, with 13 bases between. The CDR3 DNA reads TGTGCCAGCAGCTTAGTTACAGGGAGAATAGAGACCCAGTACTTC. It yields the protein CASSLVTGRIETQYF.

The rearrangement links TRBV27 to TRBJ2-1; no firm D call. Trimming removed 2 bases from V and 4 bases from J, with 6 bases in between. Germline CDR1 and CDR2: MNHEY and SMNVEV (reference sequence). The CDR3 consists of 13 residues. The CDR3 DNA sequence: TGTGCCAGCAGTTTAAACTTTTACAATGAGCAGTTCTTC. Translating it yields CASSLNFYNEQFF.

The gene calls are TRBV7-2 and TRBJ1-1; D unclear. The CDR3 consists of 14 residues. V lost 1 base and J lost 10, with 16 bases in between. Germline V gene sequence: CDR1 SGHTA, CDR2 FQGNSA. DNA of the CDR3: TGTGCCAGCAGCTTAGAGTATTGGCAGGCGGGAGCTTTCTTT. It encodes CASSLEYWQAGAFF. The full variable domain, rest sourced from reference TRBV7-2 and TRBJ1-1, is GAGVSQSPSNKVTEKGKDVELRCDPISGHTALYWYRQSLGQGLEFLIYFQGNSAPDKSGLPSDRFSAERTGGSVSTLTIQRTQQEDSAVYLCASSLEYWQAGAFFGQGTRLTVV.

The chain recombines TRBV6-1 with TRBJ2-1; TRBD1 agrees at 12 bases. J gave up 2 bases and V 5 bases, and 1 base lay outside the gene matches. The CDR3 spans 15 residues. Germline CDR1 is MNHNS and CDR2 is SASEGT. In DNA, the CDR3 is TGTGCCAGCAGTCGGGACAGGGGGCCCTACAATGAGCAGTTCTTC. It encodes CASSRDRGPYNEQFF.

The rearrangement joins TRBV21-1 to TRBJ2-7; TRBD2 is the table's D call and was not checked against the DNA. TRBV21-1 is a pseudogene locus. There are 18 residues in the CDR3. The CDR3 nucleotides are TGTGCCAGCCCTCCGGCCTTAGCGGAGGAGAGCGGGTTTTACGAGCAGTACTTC. Translating gives CASPPALAEESGFYEQYF.

The chain employs TRBV10-3 and TRBJ1-4, with D unclear. The germline gives CDR1 ENHRY, CDR2 SYGVKD. V gave up 4 bases and J gave up 2 bases, with 8 bases separating them. This CDR3 comprises 14 residues. The chain's CDR3 is CAISAISTNEKLFF. The CDR3 region has the DNA TGTGCCATCAGTGCTATTTCCACTAATGAAAAACTGTTTTTT.

CDR3 coding DNA: TGCGCCAGCAGCGAGAATACTGGCGCTGCCTATGAGCAGTTCTTC. This gives the protein CASSENTGAAYEQFF. The chain recombines TRBV5-1 with TRBJ2-1; D gene unclear. This CDR3 has 15 residues. CDR1 SGHRS and CDR2 YFSETQ come from the germline V gene. V was cut by 4 bases and J by 8 bases, with 19 bases left in between.

This clone has only a few counts. The V and J genes are TRBV28 and TRBJ2-7; 8 positions match TRBD1. V shed 5 bases, J shed 3 bases, and the junction held 3 bases outside the gene matches. This CDR3 has 13 residues. Germline CDR1 is MDHEN and CDR2 is SYDVKM. In DNA, the CDR3 is TGTGCCAGCAGTGTGGACAGGGACTACGAGCAGTACTTC. It is translated as CASSVDRDYEQYF.

This chain uses TRBV7-9 with TRBJ2-1; perhaps TRBD1 as D (6 bases). Trimming stripped 1 base from V and 5 bases from J, with 9 bases between. Germline V lookup: CDR1 SEHNR, CDR2 FQNEAQ (reference sequence). The CDR3 totals 14 residues. The CDR3 nucleotides read TGTGCCAGCAGCTTAGGAGGGGGAAACAATGAGCAGTTCTTC. Protein sequence: CASSLGGGNNEQFF.

V and J are TRBV7-2 and TRBJ1-3; D is unclear. CDR3 length equals 13 residues. V lost 1 base and J 7 bases, leaving 8 bases between the germline ends. Per germline, CDR1 SGHTA and CDR2 FQGNSA. In nucleotides, the CDR3 is TGTGCCAGCAGCTTAGTCACTGAGAACACCATATATTTT. It yields the protein CASSLVTENTIYF.

The rearrangement uses TRBV7-2 and TRBJ1-4; D gene uncertain. CDR3 size: 14 residues. Germline V gene sequence: CDR1 SGHTA, CDR2 FQGNSA. Between the trimmed V and J ends, which lost 4 bases and 8 bases, there was a span of 14 bases. CDR3 region: CASSYQAAGEKLFF. DNA for the CDR3: TGTGCCAGCAGCTACCAGGCGGCTGGCGAAAAACTGTTTTTT.

The chain uses TRBV29-1 and TRBJ2-2; the D gene is possibly TRBD2 (6 bases). V was trimmed by 4 bases and J by 7 bases, leaving 10 bases between them. Germline V gives CDR1 SQVTM, CDR2 ANQGSEA. The CDR3 consists of 12 residues. The CDR3 sequence is CSVGGTHGELFF. Written as DNA, the CDR3 is TGCAGCGTTGGGGGGACTCACGGGGAGCTGTTTTTT.

This clone was observed a few times. J is TRBJ1-1 and V is TRBV30, with 7 bases identical to TRBD1. CDR1 GTSNPN and CDR2 SVGIG come from the germline V gene (reference sequence). The length of the CDR3 is 14 residues. Losses at the gene ends were 3 bases for V and 5 bases for J; bases not matched to a gene: 9. The CDR3 here is CAWRRGQPGTEAFF. The CDR3 DNA reads TGTGCCTGGAGGAGGGGACAGCCGGGGACTGAAGCTTTCTTT.

This chain links TRBV5-8 with TRBJ2-1; no firm D call. V was clipped by 6 bases and J by 0 bases, with 16 bases between them. CDR3 size: 16 residues. The germline gives CDR1 SGHTS, CDR2 YDEGEE. In DNA, the CDR3 is TGTGCCAGCACCCCCGACTCCCTGAGCTCCTACAATGAGCAGTTCTTC. This codes for CASTPDSLSSYNEQFF.

This rearrangement joins TRBV6-4 to TRBJ2-7; D possibly corresponds to TRBD1 (6 bases). Per the germline V gene, CDR1 is MRHNA and CDR2 is SNTAGT. This CDR3 comprises 14 residues. V was trimmed by 8 bases and J by 2 bases, leaving 16 bases between them. The CDR3 reads CASGRTEGTYEQYF. The CDR3 bases are TGTGCCAGCGGTCGGACAGAGGGAACCTACGAGCAGTACTTC.

The chain uses TRBV2 and TRBJ2-6, with 7 positions matching TRBD1. The CDR3 runs 15 residues. The J segment lost 2 bases and the V segment lost 6 bases, leaving 4 bases of the junction unmatched. Per germline, CDR1 SNHLY and CDR2 FYNNEI. DNA for the CDR3: TGTGCCAGCAGCCGAGACAGGGCTGGGGCCAACGTCCTGACTTTC. Translating gives CASSRDRAGANVLTF. Full variable domain (missing parts from reference TRBV2 and TRBJ2-6): EPEVTQTPSHQVTQMGQEVILRCVPISNHLYFYWYRQILGQKVEFLVSFYNNEISEKSEIFDDQFSVERPDGSNFTLKIRSTKLEDSAMYFCASSRDRAGANVLTFGAGSRLTVL.

The J gene is TRBJ2-2, the V gene TRBV6-5; D is ambiguous. The CDR3 runs to 14 residues. Trimming removed 6 bases at V and 4 bases at J, with 12 bases between. The germline V gene encodes CDR1 MNHEY and CDR2 SVGAGI. The CDR3 sequence: CASRTELGTGELFF. CDR3 nucleotide sequence: TGTGCCAGCAGGACCGAATTGGGCACCGGGGAGCTGTTTTTT.

The V call is TRBV18, the J call TRBJ2-2, with D unresolved. The length of the CDR3 is 15 residues. V shed 6 bases and J shed 4 bases, with 15 bases lying between them. Germline lookup yields CDR1 KGHSH and CDR2 LQKENI. The CDR3: CASSPSDDSTGELFF. CDR3 bases: TGTGCCAGCTCGCCCTCGGACGATAGCACCGGGGAGCTGTTTTTT.